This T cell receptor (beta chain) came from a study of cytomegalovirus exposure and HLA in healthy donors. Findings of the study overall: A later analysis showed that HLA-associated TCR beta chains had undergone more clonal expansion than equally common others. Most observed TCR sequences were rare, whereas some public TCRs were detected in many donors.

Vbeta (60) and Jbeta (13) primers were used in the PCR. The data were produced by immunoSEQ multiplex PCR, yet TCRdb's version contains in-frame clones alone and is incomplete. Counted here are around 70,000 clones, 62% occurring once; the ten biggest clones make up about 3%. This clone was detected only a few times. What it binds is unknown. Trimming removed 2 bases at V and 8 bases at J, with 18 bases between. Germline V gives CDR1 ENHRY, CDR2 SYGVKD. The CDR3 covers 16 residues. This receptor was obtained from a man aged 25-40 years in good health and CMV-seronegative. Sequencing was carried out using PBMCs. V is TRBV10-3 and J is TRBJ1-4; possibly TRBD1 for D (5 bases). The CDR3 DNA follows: TGTGCCATCAGTGAGCCCTCTTGGGGGGTAGAAGAAAAACTGTTTTTT. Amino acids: CAISEPSWGVEEKLFF.